A selection of T cell receptor beta chains follows, all from one sample in a study of CXCR3-negative and CXCR3-positive naive CD8 T cells. TCRdb re-called the 5' RACE reads and catalogs CDR3 proteins one per entry, DNA excluded. The sample data list fewer than 90,000 distinct CDR3 sequences. What was sequenced was naive CXCR3+ CD8+ T cells from blood. These receptors originate from a human donor in good health. Some clones in this sample may be carry-over from other donors' samples. CDR3s include the opening cysteine and the closing phenylalanine or tryptophan.

TRBJ1-5 TRBV28 CASSAYSGACHF
TRBJ2-7 TRBV29-1 CSVVWGTVGLYEQYF
TRBJ2-7 TRBV28 CASSPEGTVDEQYF
TRBJ2-5 TRBV12-3/TRBV12-4 CASMNRQGGETQYF
TRBJ2-3 TRBV6-5 CASGFRGGLDTQYF
TRBJ2-1 TRBV12-3/TRBV12-4 CASSPPERGGRYNEQFF
TRBJ2-7 TRBV7-6 CASSPGLAGTRPYEQYF
TRBJ2-3 TRBV29-1 CSVESTTDTQYF
TRBJ2-2 TRBV5-6 CASSLNAGELFF
TRBJ2-1 TRBV19 CASGGQGKQFF
TRBJ2-1 TRBV13 CASSSRLPEQFF
TRBJ2-1 TRBV29-1 CSVRAGGLNNEQFF
TRBJ2-5 TRBV27 CASSSRTSGEETQYF
TRBJ2-7 TRBV7-9 CASSLEDYEQYF
TRBJ2-7 TRBV7-9 CASSLSWGSSYEQYF
TRBJ1-1 TRBV7-9 CASSFIMDTEAFF
TRBJ2-7 TRBV29-1 CSVEDAQQTYEQYF
TRBJ2-7 TRBV29-1 CSVGSSYEQYF
TRBJ2-1 TRBV28 CASGGGAGGNEQFF
TRBJ1-2 TRBV27 CASSFGLNYGYTF
TRBJ2-1 TRBV29-1 CSVEVAKGGNEQFF
TRBJ1-1 TRBV5-1 CASSAEENGDTEAFF
TRBJ2-7 TRBV18 CASSPGRGAYEQYF
TRBJ2-7 TRBV28 CASLRLAGAGYEQYF
TRBJ1-4 TRBV27 CASSLYADGKLFF
TRBJ1-2 TRBV29-1 CSVPRSGGYTF
TRBJ1-3 TRBV20-1 CSARRQLAHSGNTIYF
TRBJ2-5 TRBV28 CASGASNQETQYF
TRBJ2-1 TRBV29-1 CSVDWLGYNEQFF
TRBJ2-7 TRBV6-1 CATLAGRPYEQYF
TRBJ1-1 TRBV6-6 CASRGGVTEAFF
TRBJ1-1 TRBV6-2/TRBV6-3 CASSYTPKTGQNTEAFF
TRBJ2-1 TRBV5-1 CASSLVPTNEQFF
TRBJ2-3 TRBV11-2 CASSPTLGTGVVDTQYF
TRBJ2-3 TRBV4-3 CASSQVPENTDTQYF
TRBJ2-7 TRBV7-6 CASSSGQEVYEQYF
TRBJ2-3 TRBV12-3/TRBV12-4 CASSSQWASSTDTQYF
TRBJ2-1 TRBV6-5 CASSYGTGFNEQFF
TRBJ2-3 TRBV12-3/TRBV12-4 CASSHGLGLKTDTQYF
TRBJ2-1 TRBV4-1 CASSHGLAGGGEQFF
TRBJ2-1 TRBV12-3/TRBV12-4 CASSASGGEGDEQFF
TRBJ2-7 TRBV7-2 CASSFGAGELSF
TRBJ1-2 TRBV15 CATSRGGTGDGYTF
TRBJ2-1 TRBV9 CASSAAPGLLNEQFF
TRBJ2-7 TRBV7-8 CASSLKTGPYEQYF
TRBJ1-1 TRBV6-4 CASSPTGAPSTEAFF
TRBJ1-1 TRBV11-3 CASSSQGAQNTEAFF
TRBJ2-2 TRBV20-1 CSAPKTSGRALGTGELFF
TRBJ2-1 TRBV29-1 CSVEDRGTGYNEQFF
TRBJ2-5 TRBV6-2/TRBV6-3 CASRYTNRGKEAQYF